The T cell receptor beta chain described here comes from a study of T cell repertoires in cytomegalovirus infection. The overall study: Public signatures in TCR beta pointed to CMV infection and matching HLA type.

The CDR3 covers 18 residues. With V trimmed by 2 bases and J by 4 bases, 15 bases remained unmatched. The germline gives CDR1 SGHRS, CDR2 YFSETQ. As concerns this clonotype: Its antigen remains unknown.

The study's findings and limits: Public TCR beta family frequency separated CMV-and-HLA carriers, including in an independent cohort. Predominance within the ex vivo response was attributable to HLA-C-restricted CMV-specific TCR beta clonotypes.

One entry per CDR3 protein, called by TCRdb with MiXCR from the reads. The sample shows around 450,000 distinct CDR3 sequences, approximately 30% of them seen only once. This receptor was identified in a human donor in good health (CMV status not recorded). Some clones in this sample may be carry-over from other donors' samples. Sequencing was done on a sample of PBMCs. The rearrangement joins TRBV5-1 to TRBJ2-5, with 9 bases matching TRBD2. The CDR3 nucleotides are TGCGCCAGCAGCTTTCTCGCTGCGGGACTAGCTGGAGGAGAGACCCAGTACTTC. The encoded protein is CASSFLAAGLAGGETQYF.